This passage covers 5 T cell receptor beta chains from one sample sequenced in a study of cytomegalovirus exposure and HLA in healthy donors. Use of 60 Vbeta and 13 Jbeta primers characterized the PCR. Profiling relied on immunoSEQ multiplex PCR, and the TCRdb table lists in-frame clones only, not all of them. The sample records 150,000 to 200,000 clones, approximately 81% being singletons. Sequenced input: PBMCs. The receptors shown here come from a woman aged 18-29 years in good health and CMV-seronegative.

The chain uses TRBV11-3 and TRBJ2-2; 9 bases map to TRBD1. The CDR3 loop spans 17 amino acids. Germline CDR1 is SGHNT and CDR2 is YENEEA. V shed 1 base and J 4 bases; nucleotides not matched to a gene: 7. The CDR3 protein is CASSLAWDRDSTGELFF. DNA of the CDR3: TGTGCCAGCAGCTTAGCATGGGACAGGGATTCCACCGGGGAGCTGTTTTTT. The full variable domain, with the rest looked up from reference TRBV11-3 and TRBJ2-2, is EAGVVQSPRYKIIEKKQPVAFWCNPISGHNTLYWYLQNLGQGPELLIRYENEEAVDDSQLPKDRFSAERLKGVDSTLKIQPAELGDSAVYLCASSLAWDRDSTGELFFGEGSRLTVL.

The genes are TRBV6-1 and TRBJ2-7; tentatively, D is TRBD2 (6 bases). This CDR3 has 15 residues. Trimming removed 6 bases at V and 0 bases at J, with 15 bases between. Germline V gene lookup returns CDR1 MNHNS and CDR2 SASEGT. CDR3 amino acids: CASRKGGQGSYEQYF. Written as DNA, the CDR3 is TGTGCCAGCAGGAAAGGAGGGCAGGGCTCCTACGAGCAGTACTTC.

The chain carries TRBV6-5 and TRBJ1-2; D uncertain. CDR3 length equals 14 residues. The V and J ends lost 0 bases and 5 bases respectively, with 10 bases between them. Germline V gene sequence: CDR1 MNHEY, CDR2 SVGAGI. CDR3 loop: CASSYSTRGYGYTF. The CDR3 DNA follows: TGTGCCAGCAGTTACTCGACGCGGGGTTATGGCTACACCTTC.

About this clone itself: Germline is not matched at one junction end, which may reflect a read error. This CDR3 is CAIDRALLF. Here the CDR3 DNA reads TGTGCCATTGACAGGGCCCTCCTCTTC. This chain uses TRBV28 with TRBJ2-7; 7 nucleotides line up with TRBD1. The CDR3 is made up of 9 amino acids. CDR1 MDHEN and CDR2 SYDVKM come from the germline V gene.

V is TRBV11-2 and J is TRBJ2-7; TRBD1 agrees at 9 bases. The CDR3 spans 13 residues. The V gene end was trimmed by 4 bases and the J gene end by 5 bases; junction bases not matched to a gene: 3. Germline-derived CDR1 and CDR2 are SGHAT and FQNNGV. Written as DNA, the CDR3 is TGTGCCAGCAGCTCGGACAGGGGACACGAGCAGTACTTC. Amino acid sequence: CASSSDRGHEQYF.